One sample yielded the 2 T cell receptor beta chains listed below, sequenced in a study of shared clonotypes between healthy human individuals (dated by TCRdb to between 2020 and 2021). The library was generated by the immunoSEQ multiplex PCR assay. Entries here come from immuneACCESS through TCRdb and include only in-frame sequences with V and J called. Some clones fail to appear in such tables; in the studies checked, an unresolved V gene covers under half of the shortfall, and the cause of the remainder is unknown. Within this sample are around 940,000 clones, with about three quarters of them counted one time only. About 1.5% of the sample is taken by the ten largest. Sequencing was done on a sample of memory CD4+ T cells sorted from blood. The cell subset or site label, read with the paper, signifies: CD45RA-negative fraction. Every receptor here comes from a man younger than 35 in good health.

V and J are TRBV5-6 and TRBJ1-6, with 7 bases identical to TRBD1. The CDR3 consists of 15 residues. Germline CDR1 SGHDT, CDR2 YYEEEE. Trimming took 0 bases from V and 11 from J; bases not matched to a gene: 8. The CDR3 loop is CASSLARQGPTPLHF. The CDR3, as DNA: TGTGCCAGCAGCTTGGCGAGACAGGGACCTACACCCCTCCACTTT.

The rearrangement joins TRBV7-2 to TRBJ2-2, with 7 bases that match TRBD2. The germline V gene has CDR1 SGHTA and CDR2 FQGNSA. The J segment lost 4 bases and the V segment lost 6 bases, leaving 8 bases of the junction unmatched. The CDR3 is 15 residues long. As DNA, the CDR3 is TGTGCCAGCAGACTTCCGGCTAGCGGCACCGGGGAGCTGTTTTTT. Translated, it gives CASRLPASGTGELFF.